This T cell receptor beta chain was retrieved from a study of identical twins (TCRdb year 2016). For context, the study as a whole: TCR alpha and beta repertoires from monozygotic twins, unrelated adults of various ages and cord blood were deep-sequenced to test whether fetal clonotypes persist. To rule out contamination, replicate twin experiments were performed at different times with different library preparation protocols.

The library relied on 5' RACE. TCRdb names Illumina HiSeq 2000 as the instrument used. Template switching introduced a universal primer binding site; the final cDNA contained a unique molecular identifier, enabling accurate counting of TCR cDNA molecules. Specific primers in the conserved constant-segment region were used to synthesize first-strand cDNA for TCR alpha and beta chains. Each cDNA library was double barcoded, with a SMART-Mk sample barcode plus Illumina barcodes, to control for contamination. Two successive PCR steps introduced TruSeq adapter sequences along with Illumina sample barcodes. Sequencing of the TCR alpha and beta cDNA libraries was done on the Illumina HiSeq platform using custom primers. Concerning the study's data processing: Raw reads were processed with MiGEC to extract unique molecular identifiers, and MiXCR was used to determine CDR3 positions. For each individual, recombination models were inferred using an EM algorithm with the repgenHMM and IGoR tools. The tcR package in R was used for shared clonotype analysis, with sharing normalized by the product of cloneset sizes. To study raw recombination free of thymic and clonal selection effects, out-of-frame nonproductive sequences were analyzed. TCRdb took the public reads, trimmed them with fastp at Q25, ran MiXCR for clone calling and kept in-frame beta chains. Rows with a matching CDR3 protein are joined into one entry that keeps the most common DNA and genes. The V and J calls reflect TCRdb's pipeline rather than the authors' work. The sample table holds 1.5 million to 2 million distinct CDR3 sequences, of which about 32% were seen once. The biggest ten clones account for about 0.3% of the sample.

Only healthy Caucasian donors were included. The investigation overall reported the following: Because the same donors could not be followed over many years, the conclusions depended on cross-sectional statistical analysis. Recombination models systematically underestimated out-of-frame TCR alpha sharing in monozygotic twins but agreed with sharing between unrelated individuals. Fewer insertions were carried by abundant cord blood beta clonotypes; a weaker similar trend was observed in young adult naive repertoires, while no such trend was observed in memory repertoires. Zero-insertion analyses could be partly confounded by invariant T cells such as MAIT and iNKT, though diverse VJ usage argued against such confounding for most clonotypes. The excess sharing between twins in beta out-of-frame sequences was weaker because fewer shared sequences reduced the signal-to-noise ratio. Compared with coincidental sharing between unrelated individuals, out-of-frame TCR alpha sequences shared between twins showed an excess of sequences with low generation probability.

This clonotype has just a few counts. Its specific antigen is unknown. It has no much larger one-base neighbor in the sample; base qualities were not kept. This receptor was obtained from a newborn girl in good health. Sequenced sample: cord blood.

The CDR3 reads CASTPLRAGPKKYGYTF. The DNA is TGTGCCAGCACTCCCCTTCGGGCGGGACCGAAGAAGTATGGCTACACCTTC. The sequence links TRBV6-6 to TRBJ1-2; 5 matching bases give a weak D call of TRBD1. The germline V gene (reference sequence) supplies CDR1 MNHNY and CDR2 SVGAGI. The junction shows trimming of 7 bases on V and 5 bases on J, plus 26 bases between the germline ends. Taken from cysteine to phenylalanine, the CDR3 has 17 residues. Only the CDR3 portion is preserved as DNA: 51 bases, with reading frame beginning at the first base.